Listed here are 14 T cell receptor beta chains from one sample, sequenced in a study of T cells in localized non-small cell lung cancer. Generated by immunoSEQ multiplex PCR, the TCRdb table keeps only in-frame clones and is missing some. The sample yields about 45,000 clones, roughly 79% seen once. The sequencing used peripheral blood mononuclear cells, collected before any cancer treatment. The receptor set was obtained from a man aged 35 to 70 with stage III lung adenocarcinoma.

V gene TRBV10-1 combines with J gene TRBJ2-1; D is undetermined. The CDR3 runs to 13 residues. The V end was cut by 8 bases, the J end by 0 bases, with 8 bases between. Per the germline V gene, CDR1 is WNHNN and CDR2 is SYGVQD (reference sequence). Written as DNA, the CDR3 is TGCGCCAGCGGTACAGACTCCTACAATGAGCAGTTCTTC. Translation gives CASGTDSYNEQFF.

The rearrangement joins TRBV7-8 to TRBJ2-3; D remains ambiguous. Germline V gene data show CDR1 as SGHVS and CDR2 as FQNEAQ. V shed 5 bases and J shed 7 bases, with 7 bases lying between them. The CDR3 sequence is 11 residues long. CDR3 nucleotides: TGTGCCAGCAGCCCCGTAAATACGCAGTATTTT. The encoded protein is CASSPVNTQYF.

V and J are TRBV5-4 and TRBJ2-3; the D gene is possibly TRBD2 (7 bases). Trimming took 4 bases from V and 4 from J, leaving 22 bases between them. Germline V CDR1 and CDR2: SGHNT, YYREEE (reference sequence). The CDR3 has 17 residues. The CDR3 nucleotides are TGTGCCAGCAGCCGACCTAGAGGGGGGGGCGACGCAGATACGCAGTATTTT. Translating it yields CASSRPRGGGDADTQYF.

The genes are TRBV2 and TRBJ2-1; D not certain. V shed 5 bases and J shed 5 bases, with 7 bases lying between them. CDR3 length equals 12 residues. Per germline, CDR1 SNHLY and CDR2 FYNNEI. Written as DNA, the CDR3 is TGTGCCAGCAGTAGAGATGACAATGAGCAGTTCTTC. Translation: CASSRDDNEQFF.

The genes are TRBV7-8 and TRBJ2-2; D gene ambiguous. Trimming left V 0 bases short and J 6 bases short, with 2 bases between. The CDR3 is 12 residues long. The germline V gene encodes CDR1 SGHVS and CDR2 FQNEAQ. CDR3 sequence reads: CASSLASGELFF. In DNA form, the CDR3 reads TGTGCCAGCAGCTTAGCATCCGGGGAGCTGTTTTTT.

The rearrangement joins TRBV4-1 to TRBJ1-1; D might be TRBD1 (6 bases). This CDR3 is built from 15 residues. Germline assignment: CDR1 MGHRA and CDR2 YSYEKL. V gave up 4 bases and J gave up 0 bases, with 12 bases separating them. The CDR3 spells CASSPWTEMNTEAFF. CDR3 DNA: TGCGCCAGCAGCCCGTGGACAGAAATGAACACTGAAGCTTTCTTT.

CDR3 residues: CASRLPPYGYTF. CDR3 DNA: TGTGCCAGTCGTCTCCCCCCTTATGGCTACACCTTC. The chain uses TRBV19 and TRBJ1-2; D gene uncertain. Germline V gene data show CDR1 as LNHDA and CDR2 as SQIVND (reference sequence). Trimming removed 8 bases at V and 5 bases at J, with 12 bases between. CDR3 length: 12 residues.

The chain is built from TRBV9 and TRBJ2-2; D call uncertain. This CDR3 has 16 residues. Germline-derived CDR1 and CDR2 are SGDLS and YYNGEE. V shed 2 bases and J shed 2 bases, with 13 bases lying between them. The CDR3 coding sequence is TGTGCCAGCAGCGTTTCAGTTTACGCTAACACCGGGGAGCTGTTTTTT. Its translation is CASSVSVYANTGELFF.

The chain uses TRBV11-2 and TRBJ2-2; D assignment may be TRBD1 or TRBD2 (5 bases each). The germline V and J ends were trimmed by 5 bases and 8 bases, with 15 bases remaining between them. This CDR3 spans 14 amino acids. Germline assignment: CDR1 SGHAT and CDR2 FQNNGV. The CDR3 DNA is TGTGCCAGCAGCCTTGGACTTCACAGGGGGGAGCTGTTTTTT. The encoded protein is CASSLGLHRGELFF.

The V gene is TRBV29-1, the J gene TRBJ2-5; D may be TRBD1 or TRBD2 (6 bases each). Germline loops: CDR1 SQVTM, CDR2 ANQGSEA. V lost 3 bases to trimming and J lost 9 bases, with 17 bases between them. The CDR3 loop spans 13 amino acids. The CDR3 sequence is CSVDMGGAGSQYF. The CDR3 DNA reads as TGCAGCGTTGACATGGGGGGCGCGGGGTCCCAGTACTTC.

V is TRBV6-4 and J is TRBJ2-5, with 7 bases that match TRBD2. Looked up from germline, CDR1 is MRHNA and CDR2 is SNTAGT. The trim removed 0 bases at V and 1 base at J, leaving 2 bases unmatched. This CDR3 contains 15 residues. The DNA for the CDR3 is TGTGCCAGCAGTGACTCGACGGGAGGCCAAGAGACCCAGTACTTC. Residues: CASSDSTGGQETQYF.

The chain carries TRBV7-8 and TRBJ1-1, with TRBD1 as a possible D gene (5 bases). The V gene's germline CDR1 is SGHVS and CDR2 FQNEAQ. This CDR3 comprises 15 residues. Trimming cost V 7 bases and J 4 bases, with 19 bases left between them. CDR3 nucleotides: TGTGCCAGCACCCTCGCGCGGGGCGCGGGCACTGAAGCTTTCTTT. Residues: CASTLARGAGTEAFF.

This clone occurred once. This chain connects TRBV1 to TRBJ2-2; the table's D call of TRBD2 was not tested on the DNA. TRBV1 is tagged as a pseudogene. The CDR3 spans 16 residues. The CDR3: CTNFSGGPYFTGELFF. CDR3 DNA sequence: TGCACCAACTTTAGCGGGGGCCCCTACTTCACCGGGGAGCTGTTTTTT.

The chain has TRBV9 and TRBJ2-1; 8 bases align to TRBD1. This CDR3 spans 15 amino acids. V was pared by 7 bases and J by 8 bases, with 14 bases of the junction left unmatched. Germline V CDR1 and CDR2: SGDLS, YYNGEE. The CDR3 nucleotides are TGTGCCAGCGCCGTAGTCAGGACAGGGTTGGATGAGCAGTTCTTC. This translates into CASAVVRTGLDEQFF.